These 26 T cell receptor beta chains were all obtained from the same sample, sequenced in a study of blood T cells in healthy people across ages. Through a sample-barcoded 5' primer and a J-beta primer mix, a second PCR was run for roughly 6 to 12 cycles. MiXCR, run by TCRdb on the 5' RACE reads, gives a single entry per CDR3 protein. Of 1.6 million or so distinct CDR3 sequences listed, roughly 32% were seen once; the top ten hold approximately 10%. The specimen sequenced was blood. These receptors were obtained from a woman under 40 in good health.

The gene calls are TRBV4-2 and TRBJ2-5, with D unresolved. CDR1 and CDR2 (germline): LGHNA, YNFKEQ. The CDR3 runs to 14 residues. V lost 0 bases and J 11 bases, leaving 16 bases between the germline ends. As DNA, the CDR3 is TGTGCCAGCAGCCAAGATGAGTTAGCCTACGGGCAGTACTTC. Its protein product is CASSQDELAYGQYF.

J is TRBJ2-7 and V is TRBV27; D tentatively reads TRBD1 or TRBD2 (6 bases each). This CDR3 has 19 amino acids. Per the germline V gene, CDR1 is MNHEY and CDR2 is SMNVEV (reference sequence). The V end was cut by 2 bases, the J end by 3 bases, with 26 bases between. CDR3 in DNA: TGTGCCAGCAGTTTAAAGGGGGGACTGTCGTCTTTCCCGGTCTACGAGCAGTACTTC. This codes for CASSLKGGLSSFPVYEQYF.

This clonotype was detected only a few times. DNA for the CDR3: TGTGCCAGCAGCACTGACAGAACACCCCTCTACGAGCAGTACTTC. Amino acid sequence: CASSTDRTPLYEQYF. The rearrangement joins TRBV7-2 to TRBJ2-7, with a possible D match to TRBD1 (5 bases). Germline V gene data show CDR1 as SGHTA and CDR2 as FQGNSA. Trimming removed 5 bases from V and 3 bases from J, with 17 bases in between. The CDR3 is 15 amino acids.

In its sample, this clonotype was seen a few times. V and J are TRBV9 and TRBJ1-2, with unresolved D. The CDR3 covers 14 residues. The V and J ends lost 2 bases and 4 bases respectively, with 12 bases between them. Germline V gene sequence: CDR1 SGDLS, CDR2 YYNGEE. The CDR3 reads CASSVQDGIYGYTF. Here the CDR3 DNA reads TGTGCCAGCAGCGTCCAGGACGGGATCTATGGCTACACCTTC.

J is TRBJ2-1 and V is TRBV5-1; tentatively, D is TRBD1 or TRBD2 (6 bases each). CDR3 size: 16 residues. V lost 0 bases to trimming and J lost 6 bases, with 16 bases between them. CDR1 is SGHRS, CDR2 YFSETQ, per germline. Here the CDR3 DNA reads TGCGCCAGCAGCTTGGGGATAGGGGGAGGCGGCAATGAGCAGTTCTTC. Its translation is CASSLGIGGGGNEQFF. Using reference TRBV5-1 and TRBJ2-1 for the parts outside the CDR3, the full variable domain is KAGVTQTPRYLIKTRGQQVTLSCSPISGHRSVSWYQQTPGQGLQFLFEYFSETQRNKGNFPGRFSGRQFSNSRSEMNVSTLELGDSALYLCASSLGIGGGGNEQFFGPGTRLTVL.

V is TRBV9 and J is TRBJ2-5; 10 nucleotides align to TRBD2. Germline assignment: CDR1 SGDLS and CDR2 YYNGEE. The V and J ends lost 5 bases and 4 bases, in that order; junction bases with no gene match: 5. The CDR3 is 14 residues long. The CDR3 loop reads CASSGSGGRETQYF. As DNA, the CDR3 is TGTGCCAGCAGTGGTAGCGGGGGGAGAGAGACCCAGTACTTC. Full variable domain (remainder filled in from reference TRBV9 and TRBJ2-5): DSGVTQTPKHLITATGQRVTLRCSPRSGDLSVYWYQQSLDQGLQFLIQYYNGEERAKGNILERFSAQQFPDLHSELNLSSLELGDSALYFCASSGSGGRETQYFGPGTRLLVL.

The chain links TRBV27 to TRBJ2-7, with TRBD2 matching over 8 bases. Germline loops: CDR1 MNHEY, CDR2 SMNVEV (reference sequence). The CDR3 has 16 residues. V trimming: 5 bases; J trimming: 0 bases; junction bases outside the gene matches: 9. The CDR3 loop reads CASSLPKAGGSYEQYF. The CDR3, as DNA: TGTGCCAGCAGTCTCCCCAAGGCGGGGGGCTCCTACGAGCAGTACTTC.

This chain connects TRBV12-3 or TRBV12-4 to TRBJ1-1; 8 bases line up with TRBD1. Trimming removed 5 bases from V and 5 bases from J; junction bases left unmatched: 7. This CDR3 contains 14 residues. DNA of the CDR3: TGTGCCAGCAGTAATATGGACAGGGCTACTGAAGCTTTCTTT. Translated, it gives CASSNMDRATEAFF.

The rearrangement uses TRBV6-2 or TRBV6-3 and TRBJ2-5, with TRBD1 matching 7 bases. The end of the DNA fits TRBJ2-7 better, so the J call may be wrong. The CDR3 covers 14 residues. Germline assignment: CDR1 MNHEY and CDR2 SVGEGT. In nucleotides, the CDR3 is TGTGCCAGCACCCAATCGACAGGGAGAGGCGAGCAGTACTTC. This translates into CASTQSTGRGEQYF.

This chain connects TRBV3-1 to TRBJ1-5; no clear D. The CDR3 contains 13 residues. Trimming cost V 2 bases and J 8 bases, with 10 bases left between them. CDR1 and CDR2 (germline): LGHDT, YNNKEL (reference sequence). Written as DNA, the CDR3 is TGTGCCAGCAGCCAACTAACGGGCGAGCCCCAGCATTTT. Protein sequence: CASSQLTGEPQHF.

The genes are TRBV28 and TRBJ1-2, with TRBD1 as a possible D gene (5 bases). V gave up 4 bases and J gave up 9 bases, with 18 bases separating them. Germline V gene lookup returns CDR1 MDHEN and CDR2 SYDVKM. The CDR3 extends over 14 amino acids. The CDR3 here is CASSSGPTGRSYTF. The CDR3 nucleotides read TGTGCCAGCAGTTCAGGCCCTACGGGACGGAGCTACACCTTC.

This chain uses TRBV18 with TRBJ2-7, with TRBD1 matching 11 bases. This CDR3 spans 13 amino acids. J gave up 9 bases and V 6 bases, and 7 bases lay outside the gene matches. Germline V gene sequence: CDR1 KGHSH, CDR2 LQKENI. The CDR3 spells CASSPPGQGGQYF. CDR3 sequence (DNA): TGTGCCAGCTCCCCTCCGGGACAGGGGGGGCAGTACTTC.

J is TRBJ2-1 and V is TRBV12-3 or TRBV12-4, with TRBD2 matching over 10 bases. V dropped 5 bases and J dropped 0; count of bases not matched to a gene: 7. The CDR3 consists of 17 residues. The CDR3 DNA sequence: TGTGCCAGCAGTGTAGGACTAGCGGCACTCTCCTACAATGAGCAGTTCTTC. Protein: CASSVGLAALSYNEQFF.

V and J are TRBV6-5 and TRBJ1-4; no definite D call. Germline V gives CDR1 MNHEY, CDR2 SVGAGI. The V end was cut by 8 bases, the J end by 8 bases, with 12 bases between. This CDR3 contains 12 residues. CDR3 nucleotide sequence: TGTGCCAGCTCCCCCAATACCGAAAAACTGTTTTTT. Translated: CASSPNTEKLFF.

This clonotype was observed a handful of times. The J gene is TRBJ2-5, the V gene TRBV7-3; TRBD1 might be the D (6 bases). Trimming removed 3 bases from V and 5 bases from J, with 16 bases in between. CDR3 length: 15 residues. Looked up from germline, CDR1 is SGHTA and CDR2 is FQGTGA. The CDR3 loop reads CASSFVGGLGETQYF. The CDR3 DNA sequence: TGTGCCAGCAGCTTTGTTGGGGGCTTGGGGGAGACCCAGTACTTC. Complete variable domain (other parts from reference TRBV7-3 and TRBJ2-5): GAGVSQTPSNKVTEKGKYVELRCDPISGHTALYWYRQSLGQGPEFLIYFQGTGAADDSGLPNDRFFAVRPEGSVSTLKIQRTERGDSAVYLCASSFVGGLGETQYFGPGTRLLVL.

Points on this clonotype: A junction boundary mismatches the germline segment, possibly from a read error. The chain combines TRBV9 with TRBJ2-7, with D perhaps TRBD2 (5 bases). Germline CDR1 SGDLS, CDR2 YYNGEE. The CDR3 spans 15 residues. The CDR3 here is CTSSVGGGPTYEQYF. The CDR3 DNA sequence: TGTACCAGCAGCGTAGGTGGCGGGCCCACCTACGAGCAGTACTTC.

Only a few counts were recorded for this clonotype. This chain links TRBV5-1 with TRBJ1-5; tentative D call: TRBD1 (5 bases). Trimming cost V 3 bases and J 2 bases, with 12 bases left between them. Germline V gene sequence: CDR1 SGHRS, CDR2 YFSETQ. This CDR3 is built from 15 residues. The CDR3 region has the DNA TGCGCCAGCAGCTCTCTCAGGGAAGGCAATCAGCCCCAGCATTTT. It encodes CASSSLREGNQPQHF.

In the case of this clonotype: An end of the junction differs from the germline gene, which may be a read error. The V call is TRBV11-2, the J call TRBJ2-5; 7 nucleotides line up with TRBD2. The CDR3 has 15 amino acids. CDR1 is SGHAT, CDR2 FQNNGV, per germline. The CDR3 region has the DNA TGTGCCGGCAGCCCGAGACATCTGGGAGGGGAGACCCAGTACTTC. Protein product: CAGSPRHLGGETQYF.

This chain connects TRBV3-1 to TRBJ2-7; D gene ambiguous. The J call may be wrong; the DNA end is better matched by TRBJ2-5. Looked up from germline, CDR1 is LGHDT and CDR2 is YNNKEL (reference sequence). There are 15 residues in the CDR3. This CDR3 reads CASSQAGVGVETQYF. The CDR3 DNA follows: TGTGCCAGCAGCCAAGCGGGCGTCGGAGTGGAGACCCAGTACTTC.

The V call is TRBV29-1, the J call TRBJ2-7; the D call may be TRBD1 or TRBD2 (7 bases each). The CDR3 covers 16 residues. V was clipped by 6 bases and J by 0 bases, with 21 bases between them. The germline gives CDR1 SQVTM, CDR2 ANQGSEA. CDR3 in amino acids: CSVLMPTGRASYEQYF. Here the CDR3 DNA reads TGCAGCGTGCTCATGCCGACAGGGAGGGCCTCCTACGAGCAGTACTTC.

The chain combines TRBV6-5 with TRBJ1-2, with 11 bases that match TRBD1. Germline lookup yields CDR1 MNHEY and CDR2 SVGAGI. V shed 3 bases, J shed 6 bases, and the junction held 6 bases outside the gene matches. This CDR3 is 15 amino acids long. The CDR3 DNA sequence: TGTGCCAGCAGTTATGTTTCGGGACAGGGGGATGGCTACACCTTC. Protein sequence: CASSYVSGQGDGYTF.

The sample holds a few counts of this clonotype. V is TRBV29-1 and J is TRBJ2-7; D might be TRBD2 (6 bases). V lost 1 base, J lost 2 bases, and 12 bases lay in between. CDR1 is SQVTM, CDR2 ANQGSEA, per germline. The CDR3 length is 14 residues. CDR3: CSVEGRGPTYEQYF. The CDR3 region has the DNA TGCAGCGTTGAAGGGAGGGGCCCAACCTACGAGCAGTACTTC.

CDR3 sequence: CASSLARKRTGGTLSSYNEQFF. The DNA for the CDR3 is TGCGCCAGCAGCTTGGCCCGTAAGAGGACAGGGGGGACCCTCAGCTCCTACAATGAGCAGTTCTTC. The J gene is TRBJ2-1, the V gene TRBV5-1, with TRBD1 matching 10 bases. The trim removed 0 bases at V and 0 bases at J, leaving 18 bases unmatched. The CDR3 is made up of 22 amino acids. Germline CDR1 reads SGHRS; CDR2 reads YFSETQ.

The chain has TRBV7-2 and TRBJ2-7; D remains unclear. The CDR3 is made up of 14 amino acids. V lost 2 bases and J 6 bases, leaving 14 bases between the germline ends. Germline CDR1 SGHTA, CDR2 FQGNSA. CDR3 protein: CASSLTSGYGEQYF. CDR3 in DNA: TGTGCCAGCAGCTTAACTTCGGGTTATGGCGAGCAGTACTTC.

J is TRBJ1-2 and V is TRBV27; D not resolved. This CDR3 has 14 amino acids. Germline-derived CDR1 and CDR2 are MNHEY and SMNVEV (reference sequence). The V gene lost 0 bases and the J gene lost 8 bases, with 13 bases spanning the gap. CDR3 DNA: TGTGCCAGCAGTTTATCGGGCAGCTCCAGCGGCTACACCTTC. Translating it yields CASSLSGSSSGYTF.

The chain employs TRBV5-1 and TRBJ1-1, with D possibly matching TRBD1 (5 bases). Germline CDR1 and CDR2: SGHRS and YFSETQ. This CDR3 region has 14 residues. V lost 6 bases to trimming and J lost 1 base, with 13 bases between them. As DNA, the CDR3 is TGCGCCAGCAAGCAGGACCAGGGGAACACTGAAGCTTTCTTT. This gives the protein CASKQDQGNTEAFF.